A single T cell receptor (beta chain) is shown here with its context. Its antigen remains unidentified. Time point here: week 5, during vaccination. Doses comprised 300 ug of mutant IDH1 20-mer peptide each, plus topical imiquimod. These data belong to a study of a mutant IDH1 vaccine in newly diagnosed glioma. Study-level background: The start of vaccination came 4-6 weeks after radiotherapy alone, or with temozolomide cycles. There were approximately 60% males and approximately 38% females among treated patients, whose mean age was about 41 years. Before enrollment, the patients had been treated with radiotherapy alone, temozolomide alone, or both together. Most of them had received both.

Sequencing was performed with immunoSEQ multiplex PCR; in TCRdb, only in-frame clones are kept and a portion is missing. The sample holds around 56,000 clones, approximately 80% seen once. The sequence came from a woman aged 18-35 years with glioma. Some clones in this sample may be carry-over from other donors' samples. Sequencing used PBMCs, obtained from a glioma patient whose treatment included an IDH1 peptide vaccine.

The CDR3 region has the DNA TGCGCCAGCAGCCCCAGCGGGAGGGTGGGAGAGACCCAGTACTTC. Translating it yields CASSPSGRVGETQYF. The chain recombines TRBV4-1 with TRBJ2-5; TRBD2 aligns across 10 bases. The CDR3 has 15 residues. Germline assignment: CDR1 MGHRA and CDR2 YSYEKL. V lost 4 bases to trimming and J lost 4 bases; unmatched junction nucleotides: 6.